This is a list of T cell receptor beta chains from one sample in a study of cytomegalovirus exposure and HLA in healthy donors. The repertoire was sequenced with immunoSEQ multiplex PCR; TCRdb's copy has only in-frame clones and lacks some. The sample includes 150,000 to 200,000 clones, about 80% of them seen just once. Source material: PBMCs. All receptors derive from a man in his thirties or forties in good health and CMV-seropositive. Each CDR3 is given without its conserved first and last residue. The order of the fields is clone size, J gene, V gene, CDR3 protein. A clone size is listed for some rows: how often the clone was seen (once, few, many), or a class if it is expanded.

NA,NA,TRBV4-2,ASSPRTSGSYEQY
NA,TRBJ2-1,TRBV4-1,ASTIAAGGWNEQF
NA,TRBJ1-4,TRBV5-1,ASSPQGGQEKLF
NA,TRBJ2-7,TRBV27,ASSLTGQYYEQY
NA,TRBJ2-3,TRBV27,ASSLSYGIPRGSGTDTQY
NA,TRBJ2-2,TRBV25-1,ASGQPNTGELF
NA,TRBJ1-1,TRBV2,ASSEEGYRDGTEAF
NA,TRBJ1-6,TRBV5-6,ASSRGGSSSYNSPLH
NA,TRBJ1-1,TRBV28,ASEGFTEAF
NA,TRBJ2-6,TRBV27,ASSLLSSGANVLT
NA,TRBJ2-7,TRBV7-4,ASSLGGGTYEQY
NA,TRBJ2-7,TRBV6-1,ASSEALVSSYEQY
NA,TRBJ2-5,TRBV4-2,ASSQGDSGWETQY
once,TRBJ2-3,TRBV5-1,ASSSMGTSGTRALTDTQY
NA,TRBJ2-7,TRBV7-8,ASTRTDGAYEQY
NA,TRBJ2-1,TRBV27,ASSFPQRGYNEQF
NA,TRBJ1-6,TRBV5-4,ASSLSSLRTGGSPLH
NA,TRBJ1-3,TRBV7-2,ASSWFRDSGGNTIY
NA,TRBJ2-1,TRBV5-1,ASSWGLAGVSYNEQF
NA,TRBJ2-1,TRBV19,ASSMLGPSYNEQF
NA,TRBJ2-2,TRBV2,ASSPGLAGLNTGELF
NA,TRBJ1-2,TRBV30,AWIRTGAAYGYT
once,TRBJ2-5,TRBV7-3,ASSLGTGDKETQY
NA,TRBJ2-7,TRBV27,ASSLGSGQGFYEQY
NA,TRBJ1-2,TRBV7-3,ASSSAGGGYT
few,TRBJ2-7,TRBV4-1,ASSQTTGQTYEQY
NA,TRBJ2-7,TRBV19,ASSMGPESTYEQY
few,TRBJ2-2,TRBV5-4,ASSRGNWGRTGELF
few,TRBJ1-2,TRBV30,AWSSGTHYGYT
NA,TRBJ2-1,TRBV2,ASRILLTRDRGYNEQF
few,TRBJ1-3,TRBV7-9,ASSLGDTSGNTIY
NA,TRBJ2-1,TRBV28,ASTLSPTRGGGNEQF
few,TRBJ2-3,TRBV7-8,ASSSPGAQY
NA,TRBJ2-7,TRBV5-1,ASSSIRDRGLYEQY
NA,TRBJ1-4,TRBV6-5,ASNTPGEKLF
NA,TRBJ2-4,TRBV18,ASSPPGQGDIQY
NA,TRBJ2-3,TRBV7-3,ASSFKGGDTQY
NA,TRBJ2-3,TRBV11-2,ASSGGLSITPDTQY
once,TRBJ2-1,TRBV4-2,ASSHPPARTSGVSYNEQF
NA,TRBJ1-2,TRBV7-8,ASSFITGTGGYGYT
NA,TRBJ2-5,TRBV7-2,ASSLGLAGAETQY
NA,TRBJ2-1,TRBV5-1,ASSPEVRTSGRREQF
once,TRBJ2-1,TRBV10-3,AIRARESYNEQF
NA,TRBJ2-5,TRBV5-1,ASSLTEKETQY
NA,TRBJ2-2,TRBV4-2,ASSQFGTGELF